These 4 T cell receptor beta chains were sequenced from one sample in a study of beta chain features in type 1 diabetes. General observations from the study: Within each of all four CD4+ subsets, Type 1 diabetes patients had TCRB CDR3s that were moderately but significantly shorter.

Since all of the isolated RNA was reverse transcribed, expressed TCRB transcripts were what got sequenced. The data were produced by immunoSEQ multiplex PCR, yet TCRdb's version contains in-frame clones alone and is incomplete. The profile shows 300,000 or so clones, 13% of them singletons. These receptors have no known antigen. The sequenced material came from naive CD4+ T cells from blood. Every receptor here comes from a woman between 18 and 30 years old with type 1 diabetes.

There are a few counts of this clone. The chain couples TRBV7-2 to TRBJ2-7; D possibly corresponds to TRBD2 (5 bases). V lost 1 base and J 0 bases, leaving 13 bases between the germline ends. The CDR3 is 16 amino acids. Germline assignment: CDR1 SGHTA and CDR2 FQGNSA. The CDR3 DNA is TGTGCCAGCAGCTTAGTACCTTGGACTTACTCCTACGAGCAGTACTTC. Translation: CASSLVPWTYSYEQYF.

The gene calls are TRBV30 and TRBJ2-1; tentative D call: TRBD2 (5 bases). This CDR3 is 14 amino acids long. The germline V and J ends were trimmed by 0 bases and 6 bases, with 12 bases remaining between them. Germline CDR1 and CDR2: GTSNPN and SVGIG (reference sequence). The CDR3 reads CAWSVGGSANEQFF. CDR3 nucleotide sequence: TGTGCCTGGAGTGTTGGCGGGTCTGCCAATGAGCAGTTCTTC.

This clone was found a few times. The chain is built from TRBV7-8 and TRBJ2-5; possibly TRBD2 for D (5 bases). The CDR3 is 15 residues long. V was cut by 5 bases and J by 7 bases, with 20 bases left in between. From germline, CDR1 is SGHVS and CDR2 FQNEAQ. CDR3 sequence (DNA): TGTGCCAGCAGCCCAGGCGGGCGGACCGCGGGGACCCAGTACTTC. Translating gives CASSPGGRTAGTQYF.

This rearrangement joins TRBV5-1 to TRBJ2-6, with no clear D. V was shortened by 6 bases and J by 0 bases, with 7 bases between the two germline ends. CDR3 length equals 14 residues. Germline V CDR1 and CDR2: SGHRS, YFSETQ. CDR3 in amino acids: CASTPSSGANVLTF. CDR3 coding DNA: TGCGCCAGCACCCCTTCCTCTGGGGCCAACGTCCTGACTTTC.